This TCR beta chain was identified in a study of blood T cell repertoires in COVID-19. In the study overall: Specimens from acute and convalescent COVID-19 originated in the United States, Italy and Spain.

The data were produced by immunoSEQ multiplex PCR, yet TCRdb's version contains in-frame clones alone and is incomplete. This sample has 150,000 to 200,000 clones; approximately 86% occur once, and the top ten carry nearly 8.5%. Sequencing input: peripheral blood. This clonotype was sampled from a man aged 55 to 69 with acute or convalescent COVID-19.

The CDR3 DNA sequence: TGTGCCAGCAGCTCACCGCGACAGGGATTGGGCGTAGGAGCTTTCTTT. Translated: CASSSPRQGLGVGAFF. V and J are TRBV11-2 and TRBJ1-1; TRBD1 matches 7 bases. The V gene's germline CDR1 is SGHAT and CDR2 FQNNGV. There are 16 residues in the CDR3. Trimming at V came to 4 bases and at J to 10 bases, leaving 18 bases not matched to a gene.